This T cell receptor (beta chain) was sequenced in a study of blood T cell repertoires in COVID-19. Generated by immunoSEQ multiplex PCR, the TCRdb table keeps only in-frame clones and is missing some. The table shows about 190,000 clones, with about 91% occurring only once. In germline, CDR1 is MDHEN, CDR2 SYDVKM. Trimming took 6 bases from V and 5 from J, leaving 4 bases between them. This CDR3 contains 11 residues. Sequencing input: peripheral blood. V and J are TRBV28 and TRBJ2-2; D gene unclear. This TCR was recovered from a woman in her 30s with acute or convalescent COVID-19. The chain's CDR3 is CASRSTGELFF. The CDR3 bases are TGTGCCAGCAGGTCAACCGGGGAGCTGTTTTTT. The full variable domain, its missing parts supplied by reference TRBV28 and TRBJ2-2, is DVKVTQSSRYLVKRTGEKVFLECVQDMDHENMFWYRQDPGLGLRLIYFSYDVKMKEKGDIPEGYSVSREKKERFSLILESASTNQTSMYLCASRSTGELFFGEGSRLTVL.